A selection of T cell receptor beta chains follows, all from one sample in a study of cytomegalovirus exposure and HLA in healthy donors. Only in-frame clones appear in the TCRdb table, and some are missing; sequencing was by immunoSEQ multiplex PCR. The sample includes fewer than 200,000 clones, around 82% of them seen just once. The sample was PBMCs. Receptor source: a middle-aged man in good health and CMV-seronegative. The CDR3 runs from the conserved cysteine through the conserved F or W. Fields, in order: J gene, V gene, D gene, clone size, CDR3 protein, CDR3 DNA. The D gene is left open where the match is weak. Only some rows state a clone size, as once, few, many or a class for expanded clones.

>TRBJ2-1|TRBV6-1|NA|few
CASSATTYNEQFF
TGTGCCAGCAGCGCAACTACCTACAATGAGCAGTTCTTC
>TRBJ2-1|TRBV9|TRBD2|once
CASSPLGTSRNNEQFF
TGTGCCAGCAGCCCGTTAGGGACTAGCCGGAACAATGAGCAGTTCTTC
>TRBJ2-1|TRBV5-4|TRBD2|NA
CASRTSGSDEQFF
TGTGCCAGCCGGACTAGCGGGAGCGATGAGCAGTTCTTC
>TRBJ1-4|TRBV19|NA|NA
CASSALSQGEKLFF
TGTGCCAGTAGTGCCCTCTCTCAGGGGGAAAAACTGTTTTTT
>TRBJ2-1|TRBV27|TRBD2|once
CASSQGTSGVYNEQFF
TGTGCCAGCAGTCAGGGGACTAGCGGGGTCTACAATGAGCAGTTCTTC
>TRBJ1-1|TRBV18|NA|NA
CASSPSTYRDTEAFF
TGTGCCAGCTCGCCCAGCACCTACAGGGACACTGAAGCTTTCTTT
>TRBJ2-7|TRBV29-1|TRBD1|NA
CSVDGQGTYEQYF
TGCAGCGTTGACGGACAGGGGACCTACGAGCAGTACTTC
>TRBJ1-5|TRBV6-5|TRBD1|NA
CASSYEEGARQPQHF
TGTGCCAGCAGTTACGAAGAGGGGGCCCGACAGCCCCAGCATTTT
>TRBJ1-5|TRBV5-1|NA|NA
CASSLGQGGNQPQHF
TGCGCCAGCAGCCTGGGGCAGGGCGGCAATCAGCCCCAGCATTTT
>TRBJ2-2|TRBV6-5|TRBD1|NA
CASSRQGAGGELFF
TGTGCCAGCAGTCGACAGGGGGCAGGCGGGGAGCTGTTTTTT
>TRBJ2-1|TRBV4-1|TRBD2|NA
CASSQVFAGGPNEQFF
TGCGCCAGCAGCCAGGTCTTTGCGGGAGGGCCCAATGAGCAGTTCTTC
>TRBJ2-3|TRBV7-2|TRBD2|NA
CASSLEWGGDTQYF
TGTGCCAGCAGCTTAGAGTGGGGGGGAGATACGCAGTATTTT
>TRBJ1-2|TRBV5-4|TRBD1|NA
CASSIRGPNYGYTF
TGTGCCAGCAGCATCAGGGGGCCCAACTATGGCTACACCTTC
>TRBJ2-7|TRBV27|NA|few
CASSLGGLYEQYF
TGTGCCAGCAGTTTAGGAGGTCTCTACGAGCAGTACTTC
>TRBJ1-2|TRBV21-1|NA|NA
CARRPGKRQGASGYTF
TGTGCCAGACGTCCGGGGAAACGACAGGGGGCAAGTGGCTACACCTTC
>TRBJ2-5|TRBV10-1|NA|NA
CASSEGTRSKTQYF
TGCGCCAGCAGTGAGGGTACGAGGTCCAAGACCCAGTACTTC
>TRBJ2-3|TRBV9|NA|NA
CASSGSGRSTDTQYF
TGTGCCAGCAGCGGATCGGGAAGGAGCACAGATACGCAGTATTTT
>TRBJ2-3|TRBV5-1|TRBD2|NA
CASSLAASGIVDTQYF
TGCGCCAGCAGCTTGGCGGCTAGCGGGATAGTGGATACGCAGTATTTT
>TRBJ2-5|TRBV5-4|TRBD1|few
CASSLRGGRRETQYF
TGTGCCAGCAGCTTGAGAGGGGGCCGGCGGGAGACCCAGTACTTC
>TRBJ1-1|TRBV7-9|NA|NA
CASSSARNTEAFF
TGTGCCAGCAGCTCAGCTCGGAACACTGAAGCTTTCTTT
>TRBJ1-6|TRBV27|NA|NA
CASSPPGATSPLHF
TGTGCCAGCAGCCCACCGGGAGCAACTTCACCCCTCCACTTT
>TRBJ1-4|TRBV11-3|NA|NA
CASSHRISEGRRRELFF
TGTGCCAGCAGCCATCGGATTTCCGAGGGCCGTAGGAGGGAACTGTTTTTT
>TRBJ2-4|TRBV5-4|TRBD2|NA
CASSPAGGGEAKNIQYF
TGTGCCAGCAGCCCGGCGGGAGGGGGCGAAGCCAAAAACATTCAGTACTTC
>TRBJ2-1|TRBV9|TRBD1|NA
CASSATGTGGLVQFF
TGTGCCAGCAGCGCCACCGGGACAGGGGGATTAGTGCAGTTCTTC
>TRBJ1-4|TRBV7-8|TRBD1|NA
CASSTRTGQGEKLFF
TGTGCCAGCAGCACTCGGACAGGGCAGGGTGAAAAACTGTTTTTT
>TRBJ2-7|TRBV6-5|NA|NA
CAASGDSYEQYF
TGTGCCGCGAGCGGAGACTCCTACGAGCAGTACTTC
>TRBJ2-7|TRBV5-1|TRBD1|few
CASSSQGARGEQYF
TGCGCCAGCAGCTCACAGGGGGCTAGGGGCGAGCAGTACTTC
>TRBJ1-3|TRBV6-5|NA|NA
CASSYGGNSGNTIYF
TGTGCCAGCAGTTACGGCGGGAACTCTGGAAACACCATATATTTT
>TRBJ2-2|TRBV19|TRBD2|few
CAAGLAGVVSGELFF
TGTGCCGCGGGACTAGCGGGAGTTGTCTCCGGGGAGCTGTTTTTT
>TRBJ2-7|TRBV7-9|TRBD2|NA
CASSSLGGTSGTYEQYF
TGTGCCAGCAGCTCTTTAGGTGGGACTAGCGGGACCTACGAGCAGTACTTC
>TRBJ1-1|TRBV2|NA|NA
CASTGGRTEAFF
TGTGCCAGCACAGGAGGGAGGACTGAAGCTTTCTTT
>TRBJ2-2|TRBV5-4|NA|NA
CASSLGGPGELFF
TGTGCCAGCAGCTTGGGGGGCCCCGGGGAGCTGTTTTTT
>TRBJ2-1|TRBV9|TRBD2|NA
CASSEGERGYNEQFF
TGTGCCAGCAGCGAGGGCGAGCGGGGGTACAATGAGCAGTTCTTC
>TRBJ1-5|TRBV29-1|NA|NA
CSALFSGGNQPQHF
TGCAGCGCCCTTTTTTCGGGAGGCAATCAGCCCCAGCATTTT
>TRBJ2-7|TRBV6-5|NA|NA
CASSYSSTYEQYF
TGTGCCAGCAGTTACAGTTCTACCTACGAGCAGTACTTC
>TRBJ2-2|TRBV7-3|NA|NA
CASSLDSYTGELFF
TGTGCCAGCAGCCTTGACTCCTACACCGGGGAGCTGTTTTTT
>TRBJ2-5|TRBV11-1|TRBD2|NA
CASSPGKTSGQETQYF
TGTGCCAGCAGCCCAGGAAAGACTAGCGGCCAAGAGACCCAGTACTTC
>TRBJ1-2|TRBV6-1|NA|NA
CASYLNPAGGYTF
TGTGCCAGCTACTTGAATCCCGCCGGGGGCTACACCTTC
>TRBJ1-2|TRBV7-2|TRBD1|NA
CASSPPWGTGGSGYGYTF
TGTGCCAGCAGCCCCCCCTGGGGGACAGGGGGTTCGGGCTATGGCTACACCTTC
>TRBJ2-1|TRBV4-1|TRBD2|NA
CASSQDPRAGEYNEQFF
TGCGCCAGCAGCCAAGATCCACGAGCGGGGGAGTACAATGAGCAGTTCTTC
>TRBJ1-4|TRBV4-1|NA|NA
CASSQGQNLNEKLFF
TGCGCCAGCAGCCAAGGACAAAACCTCAATGAAAAACTGTTTTTT
>TRBJ1-1|TRBV29-1|NA|NA
CSGRGAGDTEAFF
TGCAGCGGACGCGGGGCCGGGGACACTGAAGCTTTCTTT